Listed here are 3 T cell receptor beta chains from one sample, sequenced in a study of blood T cell repertoires in COVID-19. Data came from immunoSEQ multiplex PCR; TCRdb stores just in-frame clones and leaves some out. The table shows about 430,000 clones, with more than 70% occurring only once. Sequenced: PBMCs or T cells enriched from blood (not recorded which). The receptor source for this set is a woman aged 18-30 years who had been exposed to COVID-19.

This chain links TRBV30 with TRBJ2-1; TRBD2 matches at 12 bases. Trimming cost V 7 bases and J 3 bases; bases outside gene matches: 1. Looked up from germline, CDR1 is GTSNPN and CDR2 is SVGIG (reference sequence). The CDR3 runs 13 residues. In nucleotides, the CDR3 is TGTGCCTCGACTAGCGGGGGCTACAATGAGCAGTTCTTC. Translation: CASTSGGYNEQFF.

V gene TRBV5-5 combines with J gene TRBJ2-3; 9 nucleotides align to TRBD2. V dropped 1 base and J dropped 1; count of bases not matched to a gene: 4. Germline CDR1 and CDR2: SGHKS and YYEKEE (reference sequence). The CDR3 totals 16 residues. The DNA of the CDR3 is TGTGCCAGCAGCTTGACACGGACTAGCGGCACAGATACGCAGTATTTT. Amino acid sequence: CASSLTRTSGTDTQYF.

This chain uses TRBV12-3 or TRBV12-4 with TRBJ1-2, with D possibly TRBD1 on 5 matching bases. This CDR3 has 11 residues. The V gene lost 6 bases and the J gene lost 7 bases, with 9 bases spanning the gap. The CDR3 is CASSTGSGYTF. The CDR3 DNA reads TGTGCCAGCAGCACAGGATCTGGCTACACCTTC.